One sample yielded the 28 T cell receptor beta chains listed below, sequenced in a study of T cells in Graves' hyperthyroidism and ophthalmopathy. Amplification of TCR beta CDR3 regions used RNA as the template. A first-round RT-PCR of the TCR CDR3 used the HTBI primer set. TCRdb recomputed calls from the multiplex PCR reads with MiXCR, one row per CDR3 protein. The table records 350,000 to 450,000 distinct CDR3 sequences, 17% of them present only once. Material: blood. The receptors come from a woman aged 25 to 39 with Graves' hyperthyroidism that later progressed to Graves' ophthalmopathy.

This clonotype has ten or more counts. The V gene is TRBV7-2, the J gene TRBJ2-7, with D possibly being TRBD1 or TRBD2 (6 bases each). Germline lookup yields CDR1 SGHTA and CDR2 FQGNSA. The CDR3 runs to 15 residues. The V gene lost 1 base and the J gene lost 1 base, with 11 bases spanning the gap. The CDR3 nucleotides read TGTGCCAGCAGCTTAGGGGGGGCCCCTTCCTACGAGCAGTACTTC. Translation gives CASSLGGAPSYEQYF.

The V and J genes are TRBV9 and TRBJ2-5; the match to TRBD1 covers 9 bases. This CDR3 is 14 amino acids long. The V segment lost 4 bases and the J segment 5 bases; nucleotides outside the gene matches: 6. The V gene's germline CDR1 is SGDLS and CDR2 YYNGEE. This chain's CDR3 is CASSPSTGGETQYF. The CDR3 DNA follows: TGTGCCAGCAGCCCATCGACAGGGGGGGAGACCCAGTACTTC.

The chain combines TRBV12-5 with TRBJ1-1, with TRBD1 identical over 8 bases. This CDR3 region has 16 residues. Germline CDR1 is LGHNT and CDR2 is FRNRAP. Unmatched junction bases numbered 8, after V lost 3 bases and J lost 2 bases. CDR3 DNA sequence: TGTGCTAGTGGTTTAGGGACAGGTCGCCGTAACACTGAAGCTTTCTTT. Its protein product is CASGLGTGRRNTEAFF.

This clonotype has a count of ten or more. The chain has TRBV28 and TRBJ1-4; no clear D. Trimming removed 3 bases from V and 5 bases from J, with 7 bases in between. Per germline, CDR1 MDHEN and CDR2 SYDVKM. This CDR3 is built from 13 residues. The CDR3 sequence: CASSFKGNEKLFF. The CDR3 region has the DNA TGTGCCAGCAGTTTTAAAGGAAATGAAAAACTGTTTTTT.

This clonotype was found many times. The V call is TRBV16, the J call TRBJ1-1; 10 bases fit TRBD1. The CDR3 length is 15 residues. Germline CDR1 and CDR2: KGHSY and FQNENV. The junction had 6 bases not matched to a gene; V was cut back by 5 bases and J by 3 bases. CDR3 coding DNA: TGTGCCAGCAGCTTTACCGGGACAGGGGACACTGAAGCTTTCTTT. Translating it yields CASSFTGTGDTEAFF.

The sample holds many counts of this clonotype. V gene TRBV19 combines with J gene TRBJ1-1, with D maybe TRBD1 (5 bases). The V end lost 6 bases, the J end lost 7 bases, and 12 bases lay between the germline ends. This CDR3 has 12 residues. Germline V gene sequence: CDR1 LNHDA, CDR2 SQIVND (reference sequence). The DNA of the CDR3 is TGTGCCAGTAGCCCCGGGACCCGTGAAGCTTTCTTT. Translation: CASSPGTREAFF.

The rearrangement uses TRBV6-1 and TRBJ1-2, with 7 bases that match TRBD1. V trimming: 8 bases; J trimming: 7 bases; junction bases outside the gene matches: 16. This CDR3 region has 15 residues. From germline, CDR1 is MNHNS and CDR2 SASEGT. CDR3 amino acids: CASGDSPLKVPGYTF. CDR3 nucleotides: TGTGCCAGCGGGGACAGCCCCCTGAAGGTGCCTGGCTACACCTTC.

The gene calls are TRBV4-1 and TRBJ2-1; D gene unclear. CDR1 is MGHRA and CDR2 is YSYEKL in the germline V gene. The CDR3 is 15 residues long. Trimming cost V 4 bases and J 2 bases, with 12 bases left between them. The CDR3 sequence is CASSPERAPYNEQFF. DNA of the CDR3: TGCGCCAGCAGCCCGGAAAGGGCACCCTACAATGAGCAGTTCTTC.

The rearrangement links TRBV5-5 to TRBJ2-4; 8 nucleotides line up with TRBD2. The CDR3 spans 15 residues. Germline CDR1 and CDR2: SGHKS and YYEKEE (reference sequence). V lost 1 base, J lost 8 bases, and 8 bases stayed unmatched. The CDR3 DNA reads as TGTGCCAGCAGCTTGTCGGGGGGGCGTTTGGACATTCAGTACTTC. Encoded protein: CASSLSGGRLDIQYF.

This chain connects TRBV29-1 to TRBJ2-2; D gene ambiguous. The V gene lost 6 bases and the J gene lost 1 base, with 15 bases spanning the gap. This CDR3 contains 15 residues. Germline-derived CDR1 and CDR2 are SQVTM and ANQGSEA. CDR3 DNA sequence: TGCAGCGTACAAGCCTTTGCGGAGAACACCGGGGAGCTGTTTTTT. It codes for CSVQAFAENTGELFF.

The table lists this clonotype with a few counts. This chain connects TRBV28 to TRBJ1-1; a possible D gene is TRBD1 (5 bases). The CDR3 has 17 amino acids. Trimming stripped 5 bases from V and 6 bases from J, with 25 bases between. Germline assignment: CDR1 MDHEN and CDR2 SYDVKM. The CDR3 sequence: CASSVSGGSGSPSEAFF. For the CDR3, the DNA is TGTGCCAGCAGTGTTTCCGGGGGATCGGGGAGCCCCTCTGAAGCTTTCTTT.

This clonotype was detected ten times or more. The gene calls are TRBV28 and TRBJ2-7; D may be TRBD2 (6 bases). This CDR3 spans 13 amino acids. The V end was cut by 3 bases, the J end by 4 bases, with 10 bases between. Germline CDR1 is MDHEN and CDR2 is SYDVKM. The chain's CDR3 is CASSFLGGYEQYF. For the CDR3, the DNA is TGTGCCAGCAGTTTCCTGGGAGGTTACGAGCAGTACTTC. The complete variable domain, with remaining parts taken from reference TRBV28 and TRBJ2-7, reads DVKVTQSSRYLVKRTGEKVFLECVQDMDHENMFWYRQDPGLGLRLIYFSYDVKMKEKGDIPEGYSVSREKKERFSLILESASTNQTSMYLCASSFLGGYEQYFGPGTRLTVT.

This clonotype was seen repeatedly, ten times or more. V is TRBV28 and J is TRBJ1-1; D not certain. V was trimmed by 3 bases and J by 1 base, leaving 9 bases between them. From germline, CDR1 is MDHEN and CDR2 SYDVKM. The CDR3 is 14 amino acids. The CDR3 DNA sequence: TGTGCCAGCAGTTTTCCGACTCCGAACACTGAAGCTTTCTTT. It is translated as CASSFPTPNTEAFF.

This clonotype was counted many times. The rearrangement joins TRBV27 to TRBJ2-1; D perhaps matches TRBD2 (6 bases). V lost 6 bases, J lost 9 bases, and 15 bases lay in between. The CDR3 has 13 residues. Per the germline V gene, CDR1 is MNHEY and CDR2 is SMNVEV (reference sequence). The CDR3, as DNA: TGTGCCAGCAGGATCGGCGGGGCGGGTGAGCAGTTCTTC. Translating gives CASRIGGAGEQFF.

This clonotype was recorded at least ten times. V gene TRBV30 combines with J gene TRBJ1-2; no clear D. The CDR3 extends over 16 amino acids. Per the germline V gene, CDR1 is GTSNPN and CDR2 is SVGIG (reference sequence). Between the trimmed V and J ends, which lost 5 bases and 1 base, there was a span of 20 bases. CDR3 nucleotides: TGTGCCTGGGATGACCCGGTGGGCTATCTTAACTATGGCTACACCTTC. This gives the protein CAWDDPVGYLNYGYTF. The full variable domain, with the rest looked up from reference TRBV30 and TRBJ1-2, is SQTIHQWPATLVQPVGSPLSLECTVEGTSNPNLYWYRQAAGRGLQLLFYSVGIGQISSEVPQNLSASRPQDRQFILSSKKLLLSDSGFYLCAWDDPVGYLNYGYTFGSGTRLTVV.

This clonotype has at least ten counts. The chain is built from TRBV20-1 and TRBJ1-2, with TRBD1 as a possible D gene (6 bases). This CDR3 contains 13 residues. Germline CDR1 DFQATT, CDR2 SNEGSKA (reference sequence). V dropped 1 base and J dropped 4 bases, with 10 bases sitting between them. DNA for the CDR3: TGCAGTGCTAGAGCTGGACAGATCTATGGCTACACCTTC. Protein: CSARAGQIYGYTF.

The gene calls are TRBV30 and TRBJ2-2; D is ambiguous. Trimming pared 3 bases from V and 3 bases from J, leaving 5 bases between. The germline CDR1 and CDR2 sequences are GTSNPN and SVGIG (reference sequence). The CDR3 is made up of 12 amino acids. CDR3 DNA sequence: TGTGCCTGGAGCCTATACACCGGGGAGCTGTTTTTT. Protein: CAWSLYTGELFF.

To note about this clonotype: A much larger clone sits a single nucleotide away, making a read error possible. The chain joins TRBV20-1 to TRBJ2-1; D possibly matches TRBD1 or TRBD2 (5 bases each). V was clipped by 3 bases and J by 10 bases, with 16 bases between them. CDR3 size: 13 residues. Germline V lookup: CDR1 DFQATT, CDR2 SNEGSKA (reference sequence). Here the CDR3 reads CSARRQGRDEQFF. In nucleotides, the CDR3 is TGCAGTGCTAGGCGTCAGGGTCGGGACGAGCAGTTCTTC.

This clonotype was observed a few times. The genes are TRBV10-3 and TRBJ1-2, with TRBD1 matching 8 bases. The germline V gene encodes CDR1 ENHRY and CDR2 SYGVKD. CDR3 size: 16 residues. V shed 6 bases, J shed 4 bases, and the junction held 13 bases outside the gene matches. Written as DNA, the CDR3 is TGTGCCATCAGCAAACTTCAGGGGGCCCCCCCCTATGGCTACACCTTC. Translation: CAISKLQGAPPYGYTF.

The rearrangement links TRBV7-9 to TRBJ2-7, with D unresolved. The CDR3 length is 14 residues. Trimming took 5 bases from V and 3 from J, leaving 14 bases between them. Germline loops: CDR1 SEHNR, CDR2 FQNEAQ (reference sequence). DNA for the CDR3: TGTGCCAGCAGCCCGGGTGGTCGAGTCTACGAGCAGTACTTC. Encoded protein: CASSPGGRVYEQYF.

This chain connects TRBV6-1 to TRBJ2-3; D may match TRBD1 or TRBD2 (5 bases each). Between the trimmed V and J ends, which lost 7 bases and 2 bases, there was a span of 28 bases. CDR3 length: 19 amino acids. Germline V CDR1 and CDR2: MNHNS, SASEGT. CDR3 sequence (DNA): TGTGCCAGCACCATTACGGGAATGGGATCGGGGCGGTACACAGATACGCAGTATTTT. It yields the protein CASTITGMGSGRYTDTQYF.

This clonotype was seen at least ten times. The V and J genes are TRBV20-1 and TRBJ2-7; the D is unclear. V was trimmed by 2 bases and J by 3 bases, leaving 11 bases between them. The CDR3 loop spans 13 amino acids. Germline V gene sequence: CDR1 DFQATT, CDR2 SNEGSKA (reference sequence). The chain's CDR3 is CSARIRADYEQYF. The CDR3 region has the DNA TGCAGTGCTAGAATTCGGGCAGACTACGAGCAGTACTTC.

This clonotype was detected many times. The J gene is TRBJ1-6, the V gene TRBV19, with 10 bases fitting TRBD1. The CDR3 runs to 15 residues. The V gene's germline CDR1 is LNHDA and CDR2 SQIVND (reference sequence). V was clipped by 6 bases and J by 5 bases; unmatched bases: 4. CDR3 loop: CASRAGTGDNSPLHF. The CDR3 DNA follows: TGTGCCAGTAGAGCCGGGACAGGGGATAATTCACCCCTCCACTTT.

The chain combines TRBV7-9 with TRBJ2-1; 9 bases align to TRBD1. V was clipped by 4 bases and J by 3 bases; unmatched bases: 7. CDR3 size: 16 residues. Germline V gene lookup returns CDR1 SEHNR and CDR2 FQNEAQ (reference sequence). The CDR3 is CASSSDRGTYYNEQFF. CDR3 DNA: TGTGCCAGCAGCTCGGACAGGGGCACCTACTACAATGAGCAGTTCTTC.

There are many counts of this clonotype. The CDR3 DNA reads TGTGCCAGCAGTTATGACCGAGAGGTTGATGAGCAGTTCTTC. The encoded protein is CASSYDREVDEQFF. V and J are TRBV6-2 or TRBV6-3 and TRBJ2-1; no firm D call. The CDR3 extends over 14 amino acids. V was clipped by 3 bases and J by 8 bases, with 14 bases between them. Germline V gene sequence: CDR1 MNHEY, CDR2 SVGEGT.

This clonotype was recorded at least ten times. The CDR3 sequence is CATSRDGARQETQYF. Here the CDR3 DNA reads TGTGCCACCAGCAGAGATGGGGCCAGACAAGAGACCCAGTACTTC. This chain links TRBV15 with TRBJ2-5; a possible D gene is TRBD1 (5 bases). The CDR3 has 15 amino acids. V was trimmed by 0 bases and J by 2 bases, leaving 10 bases between them. Per germline, CDR1 LNHNV and CDR2 YYDKDF (reference sequence).

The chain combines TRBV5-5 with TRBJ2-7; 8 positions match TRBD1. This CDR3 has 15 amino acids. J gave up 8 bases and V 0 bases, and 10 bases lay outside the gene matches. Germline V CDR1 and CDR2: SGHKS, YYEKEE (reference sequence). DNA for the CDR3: TGTGCCAGCAGCTTGGAGTCCTGGGACAGGCTGAAGCAGTACTTC. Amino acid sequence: CASSLESWDRLKQYF.

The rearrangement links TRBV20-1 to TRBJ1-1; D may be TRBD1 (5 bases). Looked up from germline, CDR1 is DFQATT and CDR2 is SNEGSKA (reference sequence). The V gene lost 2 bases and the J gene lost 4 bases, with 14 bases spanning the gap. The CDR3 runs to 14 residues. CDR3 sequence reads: CSARRGTVGTEAFF. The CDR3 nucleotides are TGCAGTGCTAGAAGAGGGACGGTGGGCACTGAAGCTTTCTTT.